Detailed here is one T cell receptor (beta chain). The data stem from a study of T cells in Graves' hyperthyroidism and ophthalmopathy. Newly diagnosed patients aged 18 to 65 had hyperthyroidism of under 2 months' duration. Fresh 10 ml peripheral blood yielded PBMCs. Amplified TCR beta CDR3 regions came from RNA transcripts. The HTBI primer set was used in a first-round RT-PCR of the TCR CDR3. TCRdb called the multiplex PCR reads again in MiXCR, with one record for every CDR3 protein. This table has roughly 800,000 distinct CDR3 sequences, about two fifths appearing once. The sequence was collected from a man aged 18 to 30 with Graves' hyperthyroidism. What was sequenced was blood.

The CDR3 coding sequence is TGTGCCAGCAGTGGAGCCCACGAGCAGTACTTC. This gives the protein CASSGAHEQYF. The chain couples TRBV2 to TRBJ2-7; D call uncertain. In germline, CDR1 is SNHLY, CDR2 FYNNEI. V lost 4 bases and J 5 bases, leaving 6 bases between the germline ends. The CDR3 is 11 amino acids.